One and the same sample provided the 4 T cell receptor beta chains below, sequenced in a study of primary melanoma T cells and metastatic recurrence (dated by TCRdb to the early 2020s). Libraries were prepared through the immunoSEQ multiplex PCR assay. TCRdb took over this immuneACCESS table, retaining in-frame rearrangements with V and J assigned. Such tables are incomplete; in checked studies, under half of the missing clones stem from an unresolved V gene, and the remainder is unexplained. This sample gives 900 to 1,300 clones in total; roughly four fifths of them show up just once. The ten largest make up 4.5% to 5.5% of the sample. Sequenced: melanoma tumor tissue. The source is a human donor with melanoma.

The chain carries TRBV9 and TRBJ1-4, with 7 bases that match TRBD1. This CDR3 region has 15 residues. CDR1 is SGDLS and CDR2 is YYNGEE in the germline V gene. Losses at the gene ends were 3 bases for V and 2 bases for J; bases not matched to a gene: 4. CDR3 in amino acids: CASSAGQVTNEKLFF. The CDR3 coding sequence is TGTGCCAGCAGCGCCGGACAGGTCACTAATGAAAAACTGTTTTTT.

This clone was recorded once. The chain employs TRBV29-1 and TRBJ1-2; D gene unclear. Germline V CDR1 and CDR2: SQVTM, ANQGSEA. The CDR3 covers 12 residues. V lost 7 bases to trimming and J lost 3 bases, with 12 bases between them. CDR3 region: CSAAFDDYGYTF. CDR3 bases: TGCAGCGCCGCGTTCGATGACTATGGCTACACCTTC.

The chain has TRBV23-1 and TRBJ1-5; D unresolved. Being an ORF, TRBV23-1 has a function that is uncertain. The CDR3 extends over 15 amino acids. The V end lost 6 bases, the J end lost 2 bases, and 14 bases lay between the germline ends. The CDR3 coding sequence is TGCGCCAGCAGCCAAGATCGATTTGGCAATCAGCCCCAGCATTTT. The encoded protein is CASSQDRFGNQPQHF.

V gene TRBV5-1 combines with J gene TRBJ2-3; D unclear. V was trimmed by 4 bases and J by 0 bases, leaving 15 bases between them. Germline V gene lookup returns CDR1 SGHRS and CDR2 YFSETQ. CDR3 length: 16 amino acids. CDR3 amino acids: CASSPLGSASTDTQYF. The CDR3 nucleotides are TGCGCCAGCAGCCCCCTGGGCAGCGCTAGCACAGATACGCAGTATTTT. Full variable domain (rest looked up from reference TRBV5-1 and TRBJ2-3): KAGVTQTPRYLIKTRGQQVTLSCSPISGHRSVSWYQQTPGQGLQFLFEYFSETQRNKGNFPGRFSGRQFSNSRSEMNVSTLELGDSALYLCASSPLGSASTDTQYFGPGTRLTVL.